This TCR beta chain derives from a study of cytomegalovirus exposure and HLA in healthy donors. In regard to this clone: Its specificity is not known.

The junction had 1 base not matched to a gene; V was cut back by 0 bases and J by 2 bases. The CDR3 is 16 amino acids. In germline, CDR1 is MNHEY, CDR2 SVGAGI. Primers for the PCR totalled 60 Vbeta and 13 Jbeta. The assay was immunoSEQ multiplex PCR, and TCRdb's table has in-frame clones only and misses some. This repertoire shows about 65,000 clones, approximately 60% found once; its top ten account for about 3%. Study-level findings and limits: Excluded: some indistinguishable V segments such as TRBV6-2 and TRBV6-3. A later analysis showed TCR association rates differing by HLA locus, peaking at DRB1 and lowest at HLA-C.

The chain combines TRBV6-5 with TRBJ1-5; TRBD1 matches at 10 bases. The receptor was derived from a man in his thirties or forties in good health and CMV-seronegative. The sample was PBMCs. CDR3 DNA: TGTGCCAGCAGTTACTCAGGGACAGGGGGCAATCAGCCCCAGCATTTT. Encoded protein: CASSYSGTGGNQPQHF.